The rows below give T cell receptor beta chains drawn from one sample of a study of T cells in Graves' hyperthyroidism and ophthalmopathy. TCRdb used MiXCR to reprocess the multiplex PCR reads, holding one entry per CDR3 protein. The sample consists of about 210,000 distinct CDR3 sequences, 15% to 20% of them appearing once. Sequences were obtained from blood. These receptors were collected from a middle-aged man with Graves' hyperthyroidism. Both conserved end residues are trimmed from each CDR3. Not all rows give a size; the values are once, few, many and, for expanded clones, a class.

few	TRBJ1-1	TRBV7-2	ASSLGRWGGVNTEAF
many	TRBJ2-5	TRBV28	ASVTLAGGTETQY
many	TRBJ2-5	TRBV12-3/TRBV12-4	ASSDLGAGTQY
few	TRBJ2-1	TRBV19	ASSQRQMINEQF
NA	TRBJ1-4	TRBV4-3	ASSQVPGAGEKLF
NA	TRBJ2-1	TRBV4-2	ASSQVLAEGHEQF
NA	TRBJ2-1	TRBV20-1	SARQFSYNEQF
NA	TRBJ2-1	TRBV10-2	ASSEFGQDYNEQF
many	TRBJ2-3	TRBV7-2	ASSLGTGYTDTQY
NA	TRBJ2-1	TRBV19	ASSIGPTSGRYSYNEQF
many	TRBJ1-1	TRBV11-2	ASSLDHRVGAEAF
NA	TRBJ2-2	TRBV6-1	ASGREDTGELF
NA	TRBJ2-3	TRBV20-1	SAGLARDTQY
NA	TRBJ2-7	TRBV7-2	ASSLGFSAYEQY
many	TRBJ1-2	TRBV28	ASSRQGLGYT
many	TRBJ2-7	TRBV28	ASTGQGSYEQY
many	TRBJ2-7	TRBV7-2	ASSLGVRTSGLTHEQY
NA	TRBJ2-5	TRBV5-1	VSSTSGNQETQY
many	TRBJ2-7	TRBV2	ASSGLAGSTYEQY
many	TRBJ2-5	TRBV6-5	ASSYYGGTGTRETQY
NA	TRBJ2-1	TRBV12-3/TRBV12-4	ASSRLAGENEQF
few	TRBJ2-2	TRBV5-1	ASSSAAPRAGELF
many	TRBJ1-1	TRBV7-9	ASSSLMNTEAF
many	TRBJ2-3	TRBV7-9	ASRRQGNLADTQY
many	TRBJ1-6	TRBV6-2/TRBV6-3	ASSYPLGVEDSPLH
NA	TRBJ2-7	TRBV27	ASSLLASGGRGFSYEQY
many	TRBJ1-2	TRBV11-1	ASSTQGRTTNYGYT
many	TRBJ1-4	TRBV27	ASSFGQGREKLF
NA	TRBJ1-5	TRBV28	ASNTGDSNQPQH
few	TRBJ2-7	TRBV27	ASSFGGNYEQY
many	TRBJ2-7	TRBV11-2	ASSLDVVTTYEQY
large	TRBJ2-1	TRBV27	ASSAVAGATYNEQF
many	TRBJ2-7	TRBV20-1	SASRLTYEQY
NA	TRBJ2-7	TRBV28	ATAGHHTYEQY
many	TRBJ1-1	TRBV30	ACWTGLNTEAF
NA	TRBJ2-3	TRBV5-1	ASSSSGSTDAQY
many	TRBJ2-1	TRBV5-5	ASSPRQGPLYNEQF